This TCR beta chain was retrieved from a study of T cell responses to AZD1222 COVID-19 vaccine. Study results and limitations: The donor cohort was predominantly white British with a female majority, and clonal diversity may have been underestimated.

On this clone itself: Its antigen is not identified.

Sequencing used immunoSEQ multiplex PCR; TCRdb keeps in-frame clones, though not all of them. The sample lists 180,000 or so clones, 92% occurring once. Per the germline V gene, CDR1 is GTSNPN and CDR2 is SVGIG (reference sequence). There are 13 residues in the CDR3. V trimming: 6 bases; J trimming: 2 bases; junction bases outside the gene matches: 6. The chain links TRBV30 to TRBJ1-2, with 7 bases that match TRBD1. The TCR sequence derives from an adult who received the AZD1222 COVID-19 vaccine. The sequenced sample was peripheral blood, obtained 28 days after the second AZD1222 dose. In DNA form, the CDR3 reads TGTGCCTGCAACAGGGGCCAAAACTATGGCTACACCTTC. This encodes CACNRGQNYGYTF.